These 14 T cell receptor beta chains originate from one sample sequenced in a study of CD8+CD57+ T cells in acquired aplastic anemia. Patients who underwent sequencing had shown CD8+CD57+ cell expansion by flow cytometry. The template used for profiling TCR beta VDJ and CDR3 was genomic DNA. TCRdb re-called the reads with MiXCR, one entry per CDR3 protein. The table records 130,000 or so distinct CDR3 sequences, about 43% of them present only once. Material for sequencing was sorted CD4+, CD8+, or CD8+CD57+ T cells (not recorded which) from PBMCs. These receptors originate from a human donor with aplastic anemia.

In its sample, this clonotype was seen many times. V is TRBV19 and J is TRBJ1-2; 8 positions match TRBD1. V was pared by 4 bases and J by 2 bases, with 3 bases of the junction left unmatched. The germline V gene encodes CDR1 LNHDA and CDR2 SQIVND (reference sequence). CDR3 length equals 14 residues. The CDR3 reads CASSRQGINYGYTF. The CDR3 DNA follows: TGTGCCAGTAGTAGACAGGGGATCAACTATGGCTACACCTTC.

This clonotype came up many times. V is TRBV6-6 and J is TRBJ2-7; unclear D gene. The ends were cut back, 0 bases at V and 7 bases at J, with 7 bases in the middle. This CDR3 has 12 residues. Looked up from germline, CDR1 is MNHNY and CDR2 is SVGAGI (reference sequence). CDR3 sequence reads: CASSYSGVEQYF. The CDR3 bases are TGTGCCAGCAGTTACTCGGGTGTGGAGCAGTACTTC.

This rearrangement joins TRBV7-2 to TRBJ2-5; the match to TRBD1 covers 9 bases. With V trimmed by 5 bases and J by 9 bases, 7 bases remained unmatched. The CDR3 covers 13 residues. Germline assignment: CDR1 SGHTA and CDR2 FQGNSA. CDR3 DNA: TGTGCCAGCAGCAACAGGGGGCACCAGCCCCAGTACTTC. It specifies CASSNRGHQPQYF.

The chain recombines TRBV6-5 with TRBJ1-1; TRBD1 matches at 11 bases. The V gene's germline CDR1 is MNHEY and CDR2 SVGAGI. The CDR3 is 14 residues long. After removal of 11 bases from V and 1 base from J, the junction contained 6 bases not matched to a gene. The CDR3 coding sequence is TGTGCCTCCCGGACAGGGGGCCCGAACACTGAAGCTTTCTTT. This translates into CASRTGGPNTEAFF.

At least ten counts were recorded for this clonotype. The rearrangement links TRBV19 to TRBJ2-2; 10 bases are shared with TRBD1. V shed 5 bases, J shed 7 bases, and the junction held 7 bases outside the gene matches. CDR1 is LNHDA, CDR2 SQIVND, per germline (reference sequence). The CDR3 totals 15 residues. CDR3 sequence reads: CASSARTGGDGELFF. The CDR3 nucleotides are TGTGCCAGTAGTGCCCGGACAGGGGGGGACGGGGAGCTGTTTTTT.

This rearrangement joins TRBV20-1 to TRBJ1-5; perhaps TRBD1 as D (6 bases). From germline, CDR1 is DFQATT and CDR2 SNEGSKA (reference sequence). V was trimmed by 5 bases and J by 3 bases, leaving 14 bases between them. The CDR3 runs to 14 residues. The DNA for the CDR3 is TGCAGTGCTCAGACCGGGACACCCAATCAGCCCCAGCATTTT. Translated: CSAQTGTPNQPQHF.

This clonotype was recorded many times. V is TRBV2 and J is TRBJ2-3, with 7 bases lining up with TRBD1. V was clipped by 0 bases and J by 8 bases; unmatched bases: 8. Germline assignment: CDR1 SNHLY and CDR2 FYNNEI. The CDR3 covers 15 residues. The CDR3 DNA is TGTGCCAGCAGTGAAGCACCGGGACAGCTCGGTACGCAGTATTTT. It yields the protein CASSEAPGQLGTQYF.

This clonotype was observed many times. The chain links TRBV12-3 or TRBV12-4 to TRBJ1-2; perhaps TRBD1 as D (5 bases). The V end was cut by 5 bases, the J end by 5 bases, with 12 bases between. The CDR3 covers 13 residues. CDR3 protein: CASSLGVGYGYTF. CDR3 nucleotides: TGTGCCAGCAGTCTAGGGGTAGGGTATGGCTACACCTTC.

This clonotype was counted ten times or more. J is TRBJ2-5 and V is TRBV20-1, with a tentative D call TRBD2 (5 bases). The CDR3 has 12 residues. Germline assignment: CDR1 DFQATT and CDR2 SNEGSKA (reference sequence). V lost 6 bases and J lost 1, with 9 bases in between. In DNA, the CDR3 is TGCAGTGCGAGGGCCCTCCAAGAGACCCAGTACTTC. It translates to CSARALQETQYF.

The J gene is TRBJ2-7, the V gene TRBV6-1, with D perhaps matching TRBD1 or TRBD2 (5 bases each). Trimming stripped 6 bases from V and 1 base from J, with 19 bases between. The CDR3 covers 16 residues. Per germline, CDR1 MNHNS and CDR2 SASEGT. CDR3 residues: CASRLTQTAVSYEQYF. The CDR3 DNA follows: TGTGCCAGCAGACTCACACAGACAGCGGTATCCTACGAGCAGTACTTC.

There are many counts of this clonotype. V and J are TRBV29-1 and TRBJ1-3, with D possibly being TRBD1 (6 bases). V lost 4 bases to trimming and J lost 0 bases, with 16 bases between them. The germline CDR1 and CDR2 sequences are SQVTM and ANQGSEA. The CDR3 consists of 16 residues. CDR3 coding DNA: TGCAGCGTTGCCCTTGGACAGACAAGCTCTGGAAACACCATATATTTT. Translation: CSVALGQTSSGNTIYF.

This chain links TRBV2 with TRBJ1-3; TRBD1 might be the D (6 bases). CDR1 and CDR2 (germline): SNHLY, FYNNEI. Trimming took 7 bases from V and 0 from J, leaving 10 bases between them. The CDR3 spans 14 residues. CDR3 sequence reads: CASTGDISGNTIYF. The CDR3 DNA follows: TGTGCCAGCACGGGGGACATCTCTGGAAACACCATATATTTT.

There are many counts of this clonotype. The V gene is TRBV6-1, the J gene TRBJ1-2; 7 bases are shared with TRBD1. Germline V lookup: CDR1 MNHNS, CDR2 SASEGT. There are 14 residues in the CDR3. V was pared by 5 bases and J by 4 bases, with 7 bases of the junction left unmatched. CDR3 in amino acids: CASSTGEFSYGYTF. The CDR3 DNA is TGTGCCAGCAGTACAGGGGAATTTAGCTATGGCTACACCTTC.

Ten or more counts support this clonotype. The chain recombines TRBV20-1 with TRBJ2-7, with 10 bases that match TRBD1. In germline, CDR1 is DFQATT, CDR2 SNEGSKA (reference sequence). This CDR3 has 15 amino acids. Losses at the gene ends were 5 bases for V and 3 bases for J; bases not matched to a gene: 10. This CDR3 is CSAVDRDRGFYEQYF. The CDR3 DNA reads as TGCAGTGCTGTCGACCGGGACAGGGGTTTCTACGAGCAGTACTTC.